This TCR beta chain came from a study of T cell repertoires in cytomegalovirus infection. At the level of the study: Use of recently identified HLA-C-restricted and well-studied HLA-B-restricted CMV epitopes was part of the study. It was the public TCR beta signatures that indicated both CMV infection and matching HLA type.

The study, taken as a whole, reports: Individuals carrying CMV plus the relevant HLA were identified by cumulative frequency of public TCR beta families. There were HLA-C-restricted CMV-specific TCR beta clonotypes dominating the ex vivo response.

TCRdb re-analysed the reads in MiXCR, keeping a single row per CDR3 protein. The table shows hundreds of thousands of distinct CDR3 sequences, with more than 40% occurring only once. Note on this clonotype: Its antigen is as yet unknown.

This clonotype was sampled from a human donor in good health (CMV status not recorded). Some clones in this sample may be carry-over from other donors' samples. Specimen: cultured PBMCs, collected from culture after CMV antigen stimulation.

CDR3 loop: CASSSTGGWGNEQFF. CDR3 coding DNA: TGTGCCAGCAGCTCGACAGGGGGCTGGGGCAATGAGCAGTTCTTC. V is TRBV7-6 and J is TRBJ2-1; TRBD1 matches at 10 bases. The germline gives CDR1 SGHVS, CDR2 FNYEAQ. The length of the CDR3 is 15 residues. V was pared by 4 bases and J by 6 bases, with 6 bases of the junction left unmatched.